The 8 T cell receptor beta chains reported below all come from one sample, sequenced in a study of shared clonotypes between healthy human individuals. The data were produced by immunoSEQ multiplex PCR, yet TCRdb's version contains in-frame clones alone and is incomplete. The top ten clones hold around 13% of a sample with about 480,000 clones, 75% to 80% of them seen once. What was sequenced was PBMCs. The origin of the receptors is a woman aged 35 to 49 in good health. Some clones in this sample may be carry-over from other donors' samples.

The chain is built from TRBV4-2 and TRBJ2-7, with 9 positions matching TRBD2. The CDR3 consists of 16 residues. Germline trimming cut 1 base from V and 3 bases from J; bases unmatched to any gene: 7. In germline, CDR1 is LGHNA, CDR2 YNFKEQ. CDR3 residues: CASSQVVASGDYEQYF. For the CDR3, the DNA is TGTGCCAGCAGCCAAGTGGTGGCTAGCGGGGACTACGAGCAGTACTTC.

The chain uses TRBV28 and TRBJ2-1, with 7 positions matching TRBD1. This CDR3 has 15 amino acids. V lost 6 bases and J lost 8; bases outside the gene matches: 13. Germline V lookup: CDR1 MDHEN, CDR2 SYDVKM. CDR3 in amino acids: CASRKTGSSSHEQFF. In DNA form, the CDR3 reads TGTGCCAGCAGAAAGACAGGGTCTAGCTCCCATGAGCAGTTCTTC.

V usage is TRBV30 and J usage is TRBJ1-1, with D possibly TRBD1 on 5 matching bases. CDR1 and CDR2 (germline): GTSNPN, SVGIG (reference sequence). The V and J ends lost 4 bases and 6 bases respectively, with 18 bases between them. The CDR3 covers 14 residues. Here the CDR3 DNA reads TGTGCCTGGATTATTTCGGCGACAGCCGCTGAAGCTTTCTTT. Translation: CAWIISATAAEAFF.

This clone was counted once. The V call is TRBV4-2, the J call TRBJ2-7; the D gene is possibly TRBD1 (5 bases). The V gene lost 3 bases and the J gene lost 0 bases, with 15 bases spanning the gap. The CDR3 length is 16 residues. Germline CDR1 LGHNA, CDR2 YNFKEQ. CDR3 sequence reads: CASSHPGRASSYEQYF. CDR3 sequence (DNA): TGTGCCAGCAGCCACCCCGGCAGGGCCAGCTCCTACGAGCAGTACTTC.

This clone was picked up a small number of times. Distinct nucleotide sequences in the sample also encode this CDR3. The chain employs TRBV5-4 and TRBJ2-3; either TRBD1 or TRBD2 may supply D (5 bases each). Germline CDR1 and CDR2: SGHNT and YYREEE (reference sequence). Between the trimmed V and J ends, which lost 0 bases and 3 bases, there was a span of 5 bases. The CDR3 runs 13 residues. The CDR3 sequence is CASSLGGTDTQYF. The CDR3 coding sequence is TGTGCCAGCAGCTTGGGGGGGACAGATACGCAGTATTTT.

This clone occurred once. The chain carries TRBV7-9 and TRBJ1-2, with D possibly TRBD1 on 5 matching bases. CDR1 SEHNR and CDR2 FQNEAQ come from the germline V gene (reference sequence). V was pared by 1 base and J by 1 base, with 10 bases between. The CDR3 is made up of 15 amino acids. The CDR3 nucleotides read TGTGCCAGCAGCTTAGGAGGGGACGGTAACTATGGCTACACCTTC. This sequence encodes CASSLGGDGNYGYTF.

This clone came up a few times. This sequence joins TRBV2 and TRBJ1-2; D possibly corresponds to TRBD1 (5 bases). Germline V lookup: CDR1 SNHLY, CDR2 FYNNEI. V was clipped by 5 bases and J by 2 bases, with 9 bases between them. The CDR3 totals 13 residues. In DNA form, the CDR3 reads TGTGCCAGCAGTCCGGAGGGGAACTATGGCTACACCTTC. Amino acids: CASSPEGNYGYTF.

This chain connects TRBV2 to TRBJ2-5, with 7 bases lining up with TRBD1. Germline V lookup: CDR1 SNHLY, CDR2 FYNNEI. V was clipped by 6 bases and J by 5 bases; unmatched bases: 6. The length of the CDR3 is 13 residues. The chain's CDR3 is CASSLDRLETQYF. Here the CDR3 DNA reads TGTGCCAGCAGCCTGGACAGGTTGGAGACCCAGTACTTC.